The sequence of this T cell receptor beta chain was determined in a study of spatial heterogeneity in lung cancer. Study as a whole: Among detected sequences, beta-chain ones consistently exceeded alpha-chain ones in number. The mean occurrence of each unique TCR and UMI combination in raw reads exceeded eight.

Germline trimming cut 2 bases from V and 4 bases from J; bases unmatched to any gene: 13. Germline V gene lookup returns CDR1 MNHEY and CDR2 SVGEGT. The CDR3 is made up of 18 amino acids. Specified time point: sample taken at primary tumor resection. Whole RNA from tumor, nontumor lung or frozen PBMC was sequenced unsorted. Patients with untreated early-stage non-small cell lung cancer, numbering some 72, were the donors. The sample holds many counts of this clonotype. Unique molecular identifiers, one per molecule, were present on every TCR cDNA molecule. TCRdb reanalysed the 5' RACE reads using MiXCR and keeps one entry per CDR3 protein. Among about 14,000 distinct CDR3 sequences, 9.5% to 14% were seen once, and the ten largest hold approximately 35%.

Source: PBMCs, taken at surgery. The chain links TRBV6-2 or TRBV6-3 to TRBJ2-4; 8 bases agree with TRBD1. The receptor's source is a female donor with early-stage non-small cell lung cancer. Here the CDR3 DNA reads TGTGCCAGCAGTTACAGGGACAGGATGGGCAGACAAAAAAACATTCAGTACTTC. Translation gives CASSYRDRMGRQKNIQYF.